What follows is one T cell receptor (beta chain) and its context. TCRdb keeps only in-frame clones here, not all; method: immunoSEQ multiplex PCR. The data hold 400,000 or so clones, with roughly 88% observed a single time. This record comes from a study of blood T cell repertoires in COVID-19. Study at large: From T cells, B-cell-depleted T cells, or PBMCs came the material, which was cDNA or gDNA.

Per germline, CDR1 KGHDR and CDR2 SFDVKD. The CDR3 totals 16 residues. The junction had 4 bases not matched to a gene; V was cut back by 2 bases and J by 4 bases. Individuals drawn from approximately 26 US areas were roughly 18 to 89 years old. This sequence originates from a man aged 18 to 30 who had recovered from COVID-19. The sample consisted of PBMCs or T cells enriched from blood (not recorded which). V gene TRBV24-1 combines with J gene TRBJ1-5; TRBD1 matches at 10 bases. The CDR3 DNA reads as TGTGCCACCAGTGATTCTGGGACAGGGGATAATCAGCCCCAGCATTTT. Its translation: CATSDSGTGDNQPQHF.